The 16 T cell receptor beta chains below come from one sample, sequenced in a study of blood T cells in healthy people across ages. Using a J-beta primer mix together with a sample-barcoded 5' primer, a second PCR was run for roughly 6 to 11 cycles. TCRdb ran MiXCR on the 5' RACE reads and lists one entry per CDR3 protein. The sample has approximately 800,000 distinct CDR3 sequences; about half are singletons. The sequenced sample consisted of blood. These receptors came from a man older than 75 in good health.

The rearrangement joins TRBV6-5 to TRBJ2-1; TRBD2 agrees at 10 bases. The CDR3 sequence is 12 residues long. Germline V gene sequence: CDR1 MNHEY, CDR2 SVGAGI. The V and J ends lost 8 bases and 9 bases, in that order; junction bases with no gene match: 4. The CDR3 sequence is CASQRLAGEQFF. CDR3 sequence (DNA): TGTGCCAGCCAGAGACTAGCGGGTGAGCAGTTCTTC.

The gene calls are TRBV12-3 or TRBV12-4 and TRBJ1-6; TRBD1 matches 9 bases. Losses at the gene ends were 5 bases for V and 8 bases for J; bases not matched to a gene: 10. CDR3 size: 16 residues. DNA of the CDR3: TGTGCCAGCAGTACGGGGACAGGGCCGGACGATTCACCCCTCCACTTT. Its translation: CASSTGTGPDDSPLHF.

The gene calls are TRBV27 and TRBJ1-5; D call uncertain. The CDR3 is 14 amino acids. Germline-derived CDR1 and CDR2 are MNHEY and SMNVEV (reference sequence). With 7 bases removed from V and 1 base from J, the gap between germline ends came to 11 bases. This CDR3 is CASTQLGSNQPQHF. The CDR3 nucleotides are TGTGCCAGCACCCAATTGGGGAGCAATCAGCCCCAGCATTTT.

This chain links TRBV20-1 with TRBJ2-3, with TRBD1 identical over 9 bases. CDR3 length equals 15 residues. V lost 3 bases to trimming and J lost 1 base; unmatched junction nucleotides: 5. Germline CDR1 DFQATT, CDR2 SNEGSKA (reference sequence). The CDR3 protein is CSASTDRGRTDTQYF. Written as DNA, the CDR3 is TGCAGTGCTAGCACGGACAGGGGCCGCACAGATACGCAGTATTTT.

This clonotype was counted between two and nine times. J is TRBJ2-6 and V is TRBV2, with TRBD1 matching over 7 bases. This CDR3 region has 18 residues. CDR1 is SNHLY and CDR2 is FYNNEI in the germline V gene. V gave up 2 bases and J gave up 2 bases; unmatched junction bases: 9. CDR3 nucleotides: TGTGCCAGCAGTGAAAACACACCTCAGGGGGCTGGGGCCAACGTCCTGACTTTC. It is translated as CASSENTPQGAGANVLTF.

The CDR3 DNA follows: TGTGCCAGCAGCCTCGGGACGCCCTCGAACACCGGGGAGCTGTTTTTT. It encodes CASSLGTPSNTGELFF. The chain recombines TRBV27 with TRBJ2-2; TRBD1 or TRBD2 may be the D gene (5 bases each). The CDR3 consists of 16 residues. The germline V gene encodes CDR1 MNHEY and CDR2 SMNVEV (reference sequence). V lost 6 bases and J lost 0, with 14 bases in between.

The chain has TRBV5-1 and TRBJ2-5, with D perhaps matching TRBD1 (7 bases). V was pared by 1 base and J by 4 bases, with 20 bases between. This CDR3 is 17 amino acids long. Germline V gives CDR1 SGHRS, CDR2 YFSETQ. CDR3 loop: CASSLSRAGGDRETQYF. CDR3 sequence (DNA): TGCGCCAGCAGCTTGAGTCGAGCGGGTGGGGACAGAGAGACCCAGTACTTC.

J is TRBJ1-6 and V is TRBV10-3; 9 nucleotides match TRBD1. V dropped 0 bases and J dropped 7; count of bases not matched to a gene: 4. The germline V gene encodes CDR1 ENHRY and CDR2 SYGVKD. The CDR3 consists of 16 residues. The CDR3 coding sequence is TGTGCCATCAGTGAGTCTTCCGACAGGGGGAATTCACCCCTCCACTTT. This translates into CAISESSDRGNSPLHF.

Remarks on this clonotype: One end of the junction does not line up with germline, which may come from a read error. The chain employs TRBV12-3 or TRBV12-4 and TRBJ2-3; 11 nucleotides agree with TRBD2. The CDR3 spans 16 residues. The CDR3 region is CASSLRLAGGADTKYF. Written as DNA, the CDR3 is TGTGCCAGCAGTTTACGGCTAGCGGGGGGCGCAGATACGAAGTATTTT.

Turning to this clonotype: Its ends do not fully match the called genes, so a read error is possible. V is TRBV6-4 and J is TRBJ2-3; D is unresolved. The CDR3 is 11 residues long. CDR1 is MRHNA and CDR2 is SNTAGT in the germline V gene. The CDR3 region is CASSEADTQFF. CDR3 coding DNA: TGTGCCAGCAGTGAGGCAGATACGCAGTTTTTT.

This clonotype has a handful of counts. The V gene is TRBV6-1, the J gene TRBJ2-3, with TRBD2 matching over 8 bases. Germline V gene sequence: CDR1 MNHNS, CDR2 SASEGT. The CDR3 covers 15 residues. Trimming took 10 bases from V and 2 from J; bases not matched to a gene: 11. CDR3 coding DNA: TGTGCCACTATACCACTAGCGGCTCCCACAGATACGCAGTATTTT. Its translation: CATIPLAAPTDTQYF.

The table lists this clonotype with a few counts. CDR3 nucleotides: TGTGCCAGCAGCTTAAAAGGGGGGGGGACTTGGTCAGATACGCAGTATTTT. Translation gives CASSLKGGGTWSDTQYF. The chain recombines TRBV7-3 with TRBJ2-3; a possible D gene is TRBD2 (7 bases). The germline V gene has CDR1 SGHTA and CDR2 FQGTGA. Trimming left V 1 base short and J 4 bases short, with 18 bases between. The CDR3 spans 17 residues.

This clonotype has more than one count but fewer than ten. The chain recombines TRBV28 with TRBJ2-4, with D perhaps TRBD2 (6 bases). Germline V gene data show CDR1 as MDHEN and CDR2 as SYDVKM. The CDR3 is made up of 14 amino acids. Trimming stripped 8 bases from V and 5 bases from J, with 16 bases between. The CDR3 sequence: CASSILGGENIQYF. The DNA of the CDR3 is TGTGCCAGCTCTATATTGGGAGGAGAAAACATTCAGTACTTC.

This chain joins TRBV29-1 and TRBJ2-5; 8 positions agree with TRBD1. The CDR3 sequence is 13 residues long. V lost 6 bases and J lost 4; bases outside the gene matches: 7. CDR1 is SQVTM and CDR2 is ANQGSEA in the germline V gene. The CDR3 bases are TGCAGCGTGATCAGGGGGCGATTAGAGACCCAGTACTTC. Translation gives CSVIRGRLETQYF.

The chain carries TRBV4-1 and TRBJ2-1; no firm D call. From germline, CDR1 is MGHRA and CDR2 YSYEKL. V lost 1 base and J lost 4, with 14 bases in between. CDR3 length: 16 amino acids. The CDR3 region is CASSQVAEIGYNEQFF. The CDR3 region has the DNA TGCGCCAGCAGCCAAGTTGCGGAGATCGGGTACAATGAGCAGTTCTTC.

V usage is TRBV29-1 and J usage is TRBJ1-2; 9 positions agree with TRBD1. The CDR3 sequence is 15 residues long. The V gene's germline CDR1 is SQVTM and CDR2 ANQGSEA. Trimming took 4 bases from V and 5 from J; bases not matched to a gene: 11. Here the CDR3 reads CSVGSGTGSGYGYTF. The CDR3 DNA follows: TGCAGCGTTGGGTCCGGGACAGGGAGTGGGTATGGCTACACCTTC.